The 2 T cell receptor beta chains presented below share a single source sample, sequenced in a study of blood T cell repertoires in COVID-19. The assay was immunoSEQ multiplex PCR, and TCRdb's table has in-frame clones only and misses some. The top ten clones hold roughly 0.25% of a sample with roughly 700,000 clones, about 87% of them seen once. Sequenced: peripheral blood. The receptors originated from a woman between 18 and 30 years old with acute or convalescent COVID-19.

The chain carries TRBV12-5 and TRBJ2-7; D remains unclear. Trimming left V 5 bases short and J 0 bases short, with 11 bases between. This CDR3 is 14 amino acids long. Germline assignment: CDR1 LGHNT and CDR2 FRNRAP. The CDR3 DNA follows: TGTGCTAGTGGTGCGAACGGTTACTCCTACGAGCAGTACTTC. This codes for CASGANGYSYEQYF.

The rearrangement joins TRBV19 to TRBJ2-3, with 7 positions matching TRBD2. The CDR3 has 16 residues. Looked up from germline, CDR1 is LNHDA and CDR2 is SQIVND (reference sequence). After removal of 5 bases from V and 1 base from J, the junction contained 9 bases not matched to a gene. Here the CDR3 reads CASSRWSGGGTDTQYF. The CDR3 nucleotides read TGTGCCAGTAGTCGTTGGAGTGGGGGGGGCACAGATACGCAGTATTTT.